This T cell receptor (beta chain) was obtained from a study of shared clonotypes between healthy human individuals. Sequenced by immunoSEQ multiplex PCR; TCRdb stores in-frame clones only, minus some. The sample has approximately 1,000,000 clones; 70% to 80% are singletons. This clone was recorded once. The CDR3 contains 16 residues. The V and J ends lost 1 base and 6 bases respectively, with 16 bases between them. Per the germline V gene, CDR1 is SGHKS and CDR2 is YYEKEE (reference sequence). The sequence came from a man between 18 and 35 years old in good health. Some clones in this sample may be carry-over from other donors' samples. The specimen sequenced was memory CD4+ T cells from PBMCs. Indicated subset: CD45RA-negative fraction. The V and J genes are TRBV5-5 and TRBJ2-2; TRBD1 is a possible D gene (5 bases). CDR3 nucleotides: TGTGCCAGCAGCTTGTCCAGCAGGGAAGAATCCGGGGAGCTGTTTTTT. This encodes CASSLSSREESGELFF.